Presented here are 12 T cell receptor beta chains from one specimen sequenced in a study of blood T cell repertoires in COVID-19. Assay used: immunoSEQ multiplex PCR; TCRdb lists only in-frame clones, some missing. This sample has around 18,000 clones, with 77% found just once. Sequencing used peripheral blood. The origin of the receptors is a man aged 65 to 85 with COVID-19, enrolled during active disease.

This chain joins TRBV27 and TRBJ1-2; tentative D call: TRBD1 (6 bases). CDR1 and CDR2 (germline): MNHEY, SMNVEV (reference sequence). Trimming removed 8 bases at V and 3 bases at J, with 10 bases between. The CDR3 has 12 residues. The CDR3 nucleotides are TGTGCCAGCGCAGGGGTGGACTATGGCTACACCTTC. It encodes CASAGVDYGYTF.

The chain has TRBV5-5 and TRBJ1-5, with unresolved D. Trimming took 4 bases from V and 4 from J, leaving 9 bases between them. This CDR3 has 13 amino acids. The V gene's germline CDR1 is SGHKS and CDR2 YYEKEE (reference sequence). DNA of the CDR3: TGTGCCAGCAGCGTTAGCCCAAATCAGCCCCAGCATTTT. This sequence encodes CASSVSPNQPQHF.

V usage is TRBV19 and J usage is TRBJ2-1; 9 nucleotides line up with TRBD2. V lost 3 bases to trimming and J lost 9 bases; unmatched junction nucleotides: 9. This CDR3 region has 15 residues. CDR1 is LNHDA and CDR2 is SQIVND in the germline V gene (reference sequence). The CDR3 DNA is TGTGCCAGTAGTATCAAGCTAGCGGGGCCCAGTGAGCAGTTCTTC. Translation gives CASSIKLAGPSEQFF.

The chain couples TRBV6-5 to TRBJ2-7, with TRBD1 identical over 7 bases. The ends lost 6 bases at V and 6 bases at J; junction bases unmatched: 5. This CDR3 has 12 amino acids. The germline gives CDR1 MNHEY, CDR2 SVGAGI. The CDR3: CASRPAGGEQYF. In nucleotides, the CDR3 is TGTGCCAGCAGGCCCGCAGGGGGCGAGCAGTACTTC.

By share of the sample, this clone is medium-sized. V and J are TRBV18 and TRBJ1-1; D may be TRBD1 (5 bases). Trimming left V 3 bases short and J 3 bases short, with 8 bases between. CDR1 is KGHSH and CDR2 is LQKENI in the germline V gene. CDR3 length: 13 amino acids. This CDR3 reads CASSPLGDTEAFF. The CDR3 DNA reads as TGTGCCAGCTCACCCTTAGGGGACACTGAAGCTTTCTTT. Complete variable domain (other parts from reference TRBV18 and TRBJ1-1): NAGVMQNPRHLVRRRGQEARLRCSPMKGHSHVYWYRQLPEEGLKFMVYLQKENIIDESGMPKERFSAEFPKEGPSILRIQQVVRGDSAAYFCASSPLGDTEAFFGQGTRLTVV.

Relative to its sample, this clone is medium-sized. The chain joins TRBV11-2 to TRBJ1-5, with TRBD1 matching over 9 bases. J was trimmed by 6 bases and V by 3 bases; bases with no gene match: 6. Germline CDR1 is SGHAT and CDR2 is FQNNGV. The CDR3 loop spans 15 amino acids. CDR3 sequence: CASSLSDRGFQPQHF. CDR3 DNA sequence: TGTGCCAGCAGCTTGAGCGACAGGGGGTTTCAGCCCCAGCATTTT.

The genes are TRBV14 and TRBJ1-1; TRBD1 agrees at 10 bases. The CDR3 length is 16 residues. V shed 4 bases, J shed 4 bases, and the junction held 9 bases outside the gene matches. The germline CDR1 and CDR2 sequences are SGHDN and FVKESK. This chain's CDR3 is CASSPRQGAEGTEAFF. CDR3 nucleotide sequence: TGTGCCAGCAGCCCCAGACAGGGGGCGGAGGGCACTGAAGCTTTCTTT.

The rearrangement uses TRBV2 and TRBJ1-2; 10 nucleotides line up with TRBD1. This CDR3 spans 14 amino acids. Germline-derived CDR1 and CDR2 are SNHLY and FYNNEI. Trimming removed 6 bases from V and 2 bases from J; junction bases left unmatched: 3. CDR3 in amino acids: CASRRGQGNYGYTF. CDR3 sequence (DNA): TGTGCCAGCAGGAGGGGACAGGGGAACTATGGCTACACCTTC.

This clone showed up just once. The J gene is TRBJ1-3, the V gene TRBV18; 9 bases align to TRBD1. After removal of 3 bases from V and 4 bases from J, the junction contained 7 bases not matched to a gene. Germline V gene sequence: CDR1 KGHSH, CDR2 LQKENI. CDR3 length: 16 residues. Here the CDR3 reads CASSPDRGIGGNTIYF. The CDR3 DNA reads as TGTGCCAGCTCACCGGACAGGGGTATAGGCGGAAACACCATATATTTT.

V and J are TRBV7-8 and TRBJ2-2, with 10 bases lining up with TRBD2. The V and J ends lost 4 bases and 0 bases, in that order; junction bases with no gene match: 5. The CDR3 runs to 17 residues. Germline assignment: CDR1 SGHVS and CDR2 FQNEAQ. The chain's CDR3 is CASSSASGRPNTGELFF. CDR3 sequence (DNA): TGTGCCAGCAGCTCAGCTAGCGGGAGACCGAACACCGGGGAGCTGTTTTTT.

This clone was counted only a few times. The CDR3 DNA sequence: TGCGCCAGCAGTGAGAGGCGGTCTAACTATGGCTACACCTTC. Translated, it gives CASSERRSNYGYTF. The V call is TRBV10-2, the J call TRBJ1-2, with D uncertain. Germline V gene lookup returns CDR1 WSHSY and CDR2 SAAADI. This CDR3 is 14 amino acids long. Trimming took 2 bases from V and 0 from J, leaving 7 bases between them.

The chain employs TRBV5-1 and TRBJ2-3; 7 positions agree with TRBD2. Trimming took 3 bases from V and 5 from J; bases not matched to a gene: 6. CDR1 SGHRS and CDR2 YFSETQ come from the germline V gene. The CDR3 totals 14 residues. The DNA of the CDR3 is TGCGCCAGCAGCTCCGGACTAGTCTTAGATACGCAGTATTTT. It yields the protein CASSSGLVLDTQYF.